This TCR beta chain was recovered during a study of blood T cell repertoires in COVID-19. At the level of the study: Samples came from the United States, Italy and Spain, spanning acute and convalescent COVID-19. PBMCs, B-cell-depleted T cells, or T cells provided the cDNA or gDNA that made up the material.

The Seattle site enrolled patients during active infection and followed them longitudinally. Assay: immunoSEQ multiplex PCR; the TCRdb copy retains only in-frame clones and omits some. The repertoire holds approximately 500,000 clones, with about 91% as singletons. J was trimmed by 7 bases and V by 0 bases; bases with no gene match: 24. The germline gives CDR1 WSHSY, CDR2 SAAADI. The CDR3 sequence is 21 residues long. Sequencing was done on a sample of peripheral blood. The chain carries TRBV10-2 and TRBJ2-5; 9 positions agree with TRBD2. The TCR originated in a young man with COVID-19, enrolled during active disease. CDR3 in amino acids: CASSESTGGGLSGGPLGTQYF. The CDR3 coding sequence is TGCGCCAGCAGTGAGTCTACCGGTGGTGGTTTGAGCGGGGGGCCCCTCGGGACCCAGTACTTC.